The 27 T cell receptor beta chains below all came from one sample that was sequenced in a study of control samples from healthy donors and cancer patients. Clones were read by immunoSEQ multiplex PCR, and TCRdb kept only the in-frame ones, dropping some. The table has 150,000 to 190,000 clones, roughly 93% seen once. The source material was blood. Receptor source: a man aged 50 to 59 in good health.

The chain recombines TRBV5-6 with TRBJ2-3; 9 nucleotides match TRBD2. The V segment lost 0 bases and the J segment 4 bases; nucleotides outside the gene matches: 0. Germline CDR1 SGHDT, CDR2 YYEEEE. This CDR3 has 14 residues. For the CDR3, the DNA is TGTGCCAGCAGCTTGGTAGCGGGAGCAGATACGCAGTATTTT. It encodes CASSLVAGADTQYF.

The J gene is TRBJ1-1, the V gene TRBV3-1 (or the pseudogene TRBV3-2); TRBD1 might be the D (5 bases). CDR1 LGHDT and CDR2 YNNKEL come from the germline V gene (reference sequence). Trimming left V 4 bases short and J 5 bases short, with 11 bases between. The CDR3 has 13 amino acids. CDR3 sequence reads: CASSPLEGTEAFF. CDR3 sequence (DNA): TGTGCCAGCAGCCCCCTCGAGGGGACTGAAGCTTTCTTT.

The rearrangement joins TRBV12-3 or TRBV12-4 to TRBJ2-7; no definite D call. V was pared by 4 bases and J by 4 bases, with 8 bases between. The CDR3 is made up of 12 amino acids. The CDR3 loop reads CASSSVRYEQYF. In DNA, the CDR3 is TGTGCCAGCAGTTCAGTGAGGTACGAGCAGTACTTC.

The DNA of the CDR3 is TGCAGCGCCAAAGTACGGGGCGGCACAGATACGCAGTATTTT. This codes for CSAKVRGGTDTQYF. This chain links TRBV29-1 with TRBJ2-3, with D perhaps matching TRBD1 or TRBD2 (5 bases each). The CDR3 is made up of 14 amino acids. CDR1 is SQVTM, CDR2 ANQGSEA, per germline. Trimming took off 7 bases at V and 1 base at J, with 15 bases between the two ends.

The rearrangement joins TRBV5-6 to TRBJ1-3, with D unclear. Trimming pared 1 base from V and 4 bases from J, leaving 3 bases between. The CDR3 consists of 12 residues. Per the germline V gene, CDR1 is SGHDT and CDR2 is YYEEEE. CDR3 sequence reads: CASSLMGNTIYF. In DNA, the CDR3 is TGTGCCAGCAGCTTGATGGGAAACACCATATATTTT. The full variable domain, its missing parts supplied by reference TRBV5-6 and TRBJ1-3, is DAGVTQSPTHLIKTRGQQVTLRCSPKSGHDTVSWYQQALGQGPQFIFQYYEEEERQRGNFPDRFSGHQFPNYSSELNVNALLLGDSALYLCASSLMGNTIYFGEGSWLTVV.

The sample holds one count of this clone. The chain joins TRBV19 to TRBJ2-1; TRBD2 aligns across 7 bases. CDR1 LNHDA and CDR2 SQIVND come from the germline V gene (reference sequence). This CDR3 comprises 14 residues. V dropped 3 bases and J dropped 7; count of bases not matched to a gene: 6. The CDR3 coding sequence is TGTGCCAGTAGTATCCCGACTAGCAGTAATGAGCAGTTCTTC. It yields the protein CASSIPTSSNEQFF.

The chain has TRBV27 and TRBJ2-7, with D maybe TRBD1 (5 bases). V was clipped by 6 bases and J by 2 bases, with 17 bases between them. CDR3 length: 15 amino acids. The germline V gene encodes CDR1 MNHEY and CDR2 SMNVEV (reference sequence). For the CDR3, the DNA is TGTGCCAGCAGCCCCTCGACAATGGGGCCCTACGAGCAGTACTTC. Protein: CASSPSTMGPYEQYF.

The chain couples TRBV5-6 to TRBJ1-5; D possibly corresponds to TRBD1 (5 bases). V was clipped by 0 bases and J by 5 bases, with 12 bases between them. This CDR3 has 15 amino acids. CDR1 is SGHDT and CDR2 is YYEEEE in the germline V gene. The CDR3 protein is CASSLGQSVHQPQHF. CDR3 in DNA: TGTGCCAGCAGCTTGGGACAGAGTGTACATCAGCCCCAGCATTTT.

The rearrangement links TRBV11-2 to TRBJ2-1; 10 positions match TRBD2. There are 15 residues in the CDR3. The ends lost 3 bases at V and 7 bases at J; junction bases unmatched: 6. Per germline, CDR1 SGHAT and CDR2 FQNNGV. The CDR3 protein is CASSFTVTSGNEQFF. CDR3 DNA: TGTGCCAGCAGCTTTACAGTGACTAGCGGGAATGAGCAGTTCTTC.

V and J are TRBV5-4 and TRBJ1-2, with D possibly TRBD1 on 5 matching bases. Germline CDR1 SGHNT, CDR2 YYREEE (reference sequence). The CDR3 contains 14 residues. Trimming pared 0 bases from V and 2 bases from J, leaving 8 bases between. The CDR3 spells CASSLGGGNYGYTF. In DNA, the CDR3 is TGTGCCAGCAGCTTGGGGGGCGGGAACTATGGCTACACCTTC.

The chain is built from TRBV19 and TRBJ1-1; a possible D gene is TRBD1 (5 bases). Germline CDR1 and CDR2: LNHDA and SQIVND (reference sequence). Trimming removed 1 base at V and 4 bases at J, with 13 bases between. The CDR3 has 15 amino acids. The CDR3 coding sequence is TGTGCCAGTAGTATAGTTGGGGGGGGTAGCACTGAAGCTTTCTTT. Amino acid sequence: CASSIVGGGSTEAFF.

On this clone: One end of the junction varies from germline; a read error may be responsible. The CDR3 nucleotides read TGTGCCGGCAGCAATAGACAGGGGAGGACCAATCAGCCCCAGCATTTT. Translating gives CAGSNRQGRTNQPQHF. The J gene is TRBJ1-5, the V gene TRBV5-5; 8 bases match TRBD1. Germline CDR1 reads SGHKS; CDR2 reads YYEKEE (reference sequence). This CDR3 has 16 residues.

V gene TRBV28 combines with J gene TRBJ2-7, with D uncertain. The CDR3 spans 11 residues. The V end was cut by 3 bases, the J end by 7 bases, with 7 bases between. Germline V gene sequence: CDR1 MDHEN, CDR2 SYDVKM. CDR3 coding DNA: TGTGCCAGCAGTTTTCTCGGAGAGCAGTACTTC. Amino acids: CASSFLGEQYF.

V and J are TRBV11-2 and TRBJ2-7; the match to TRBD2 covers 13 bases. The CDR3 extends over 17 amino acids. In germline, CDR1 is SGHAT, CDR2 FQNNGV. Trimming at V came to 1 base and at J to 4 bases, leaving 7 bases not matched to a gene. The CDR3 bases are TGTGCCAGCAGCTTAGGTATTCGGGGACTAGCGGGATACGAGCAGTACTTC. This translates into CASSLGIRGLAGYEQYF.

The CDR3 DNA sequence: TGCGCCAGCAGCTCTCGGGGGGACGGAGAGACCCAGTACTTC. Translated: CASSSRGDGETQYF. The chain has TRBV5-1 and TRBJ2-5; 7 nucleotides match TRBD2. V shed 3 bases, J shed 4 bases, and the junction held 6 bases outside the gene matches. The CDR3 loop spans 14 amino acids. CDR1 is SGHRS and CDR2 is YFSETQ in the germline V gene.

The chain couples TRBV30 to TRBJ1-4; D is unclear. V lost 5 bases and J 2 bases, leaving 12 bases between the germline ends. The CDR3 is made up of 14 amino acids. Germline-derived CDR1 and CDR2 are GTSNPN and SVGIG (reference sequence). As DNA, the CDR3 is TGTGCCTGGCAGAGGAAGGTGACTAATGAAAAACTGTTTTTT. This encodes CAWQRKVTNEKLFF.

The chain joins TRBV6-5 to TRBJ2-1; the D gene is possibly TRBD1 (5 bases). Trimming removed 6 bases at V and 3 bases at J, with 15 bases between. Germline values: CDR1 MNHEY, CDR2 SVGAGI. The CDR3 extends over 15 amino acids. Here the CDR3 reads CASRKGQVYYNEQFF. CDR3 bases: TGTGCCAGCAGAAAGGGGCAGGTATACTACAATGAGCAGTTCTTC.

The CDR3 here is CASSQRDRVNYEQYF. The CDR3 DNA follows: TGTGCCAGCAGCCAAAGAGACAGGGTTAACTACGAGCAGTACTTC. V usage is TRBV3-1 (or the pseudogene TRBV3-2) and J usage is TRBJ2-7; 7 bases agree with TRBD1. Germline V gives CDR1 LGHDT, CDR2 YNNKEL (reference sequence). The CDR3 is made up of 15 amino acids. Trimming took 2 bases from V and 3 from J; bases not matched to a gene: 7.

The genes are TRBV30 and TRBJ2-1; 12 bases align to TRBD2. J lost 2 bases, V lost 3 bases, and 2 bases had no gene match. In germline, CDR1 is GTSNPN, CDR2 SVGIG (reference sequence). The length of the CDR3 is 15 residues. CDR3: CAWRTSGSPYNEQFF. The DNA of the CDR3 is TGTGCCTGGAGGACTAGCGGGAGTCCCTACAATGAGCAGTTCTTC.

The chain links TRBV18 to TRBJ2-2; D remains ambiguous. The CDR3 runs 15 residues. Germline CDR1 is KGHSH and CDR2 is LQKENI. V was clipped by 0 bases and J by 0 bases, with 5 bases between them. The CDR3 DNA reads TGTGCCAGCTCACCACCATTTGCGAACACCGGGGAGCTGTTTTTT. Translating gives CASSPPFANTGELFF.

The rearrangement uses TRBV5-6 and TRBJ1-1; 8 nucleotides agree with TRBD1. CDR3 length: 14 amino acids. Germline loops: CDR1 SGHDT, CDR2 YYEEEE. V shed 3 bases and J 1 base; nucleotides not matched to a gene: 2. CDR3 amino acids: CASSSRGRNTEAFF. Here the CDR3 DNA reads TGTGCCAGCAGCTCCAGGGGGCGGAACACTGAAGCTTTCTTT.

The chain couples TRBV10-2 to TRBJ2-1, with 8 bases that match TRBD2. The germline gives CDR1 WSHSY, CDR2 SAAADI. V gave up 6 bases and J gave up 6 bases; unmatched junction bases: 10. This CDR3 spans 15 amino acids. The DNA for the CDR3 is TGCGCCAGCAGGAGAGCGGGAGAGCTTTTCAATGAGCAGTTCTTC. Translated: CASRRAGELFNEQFF.

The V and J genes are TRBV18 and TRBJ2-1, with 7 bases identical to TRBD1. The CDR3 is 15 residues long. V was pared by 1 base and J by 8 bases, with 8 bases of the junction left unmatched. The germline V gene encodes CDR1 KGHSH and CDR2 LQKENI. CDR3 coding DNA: TGTGCCAGCTCACCACTGGGGGCGACAGGGTATGAGCAGTTCTTC. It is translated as CASSPLGATGYEQFF.

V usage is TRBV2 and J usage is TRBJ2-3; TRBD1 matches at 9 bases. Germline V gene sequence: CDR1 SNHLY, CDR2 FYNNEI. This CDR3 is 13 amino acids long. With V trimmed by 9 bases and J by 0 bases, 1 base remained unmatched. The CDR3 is CARQGASTDTQYF. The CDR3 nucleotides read TGTGCCAGACAGGGGGCAAGCACAGATACGCAGTATTTT.

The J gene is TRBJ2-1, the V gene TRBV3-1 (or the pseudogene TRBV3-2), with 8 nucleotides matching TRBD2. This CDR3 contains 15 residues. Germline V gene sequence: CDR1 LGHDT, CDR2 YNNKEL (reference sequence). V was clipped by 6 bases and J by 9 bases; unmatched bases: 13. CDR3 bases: TGTGCCAGCAGTTCCTTGGGACTAGACTTAGGTGAGCAGTTCTTC. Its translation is CASSSLGLDLGEQFF.

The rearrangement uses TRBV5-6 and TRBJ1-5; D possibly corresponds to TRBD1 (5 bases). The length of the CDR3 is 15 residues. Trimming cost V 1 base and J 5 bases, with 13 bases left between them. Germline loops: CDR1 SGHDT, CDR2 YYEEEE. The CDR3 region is CASSLLGTNHQPQHF. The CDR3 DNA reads TGTGCCAGCAGCTTGCTGGGGACGAACCATCAGCCCCAGCATTTT.

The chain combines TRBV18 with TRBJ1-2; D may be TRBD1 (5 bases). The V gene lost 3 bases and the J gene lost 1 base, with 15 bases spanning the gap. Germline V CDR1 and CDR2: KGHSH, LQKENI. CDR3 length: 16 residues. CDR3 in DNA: TGTGCCAGCTCACCGGGAGGGGCGCTCTTTAACTATGGCTACACCTTC. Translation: CASSPGGALFNYGYTF. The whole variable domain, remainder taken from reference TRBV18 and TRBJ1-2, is NAGVMQNPRHLVRRRGQEARLRCSPMKGHSHVYWYRQLPEEGLKFMVYLQKENIIDESGMPKERFSAEFPKEGPSILRIQQVVRGDSAAYFCASSPGGALFNYGYTFGSGTRLTVV.